Presented here are 17 T cell receptor beta chains from one specimen sequenced in a study of blood T cell repertoires in COVID-19. Clones were sequenced by immunoSEQ multiplex PCR, and TCRdb holds only the in-frame ones, with some missing. This sample has more than 200,000 clones, with around 89% found just once. Sequencing was carried out using PBMCs or T cells enriched from blood (not recorded which). These receptors were taken from a woman in her twenties or thirties who had recovered from COVID-19.

This rearrangement joins TRBV6-5 to TRBJ1-1; 9 bases fit TRBD1. The CDR3 length is 14 residues. Germline V gene sequence: CDR1 MNHEY, CDR2 SVGAGI. Trimming cost V 7 bases and J 3 bases; bases outside gene matches: 6. The CDR3 DNA reads as TGTGCCAGCACCGCAGACAGGGGGTACACTGAAGCTTTCTTT. It is translated as CASTADRGYTEAFF.

This rearrangement joins TRBV11-1 to TRBJ1-5; 10 bases are a match to TRBD1. Per germline, CDR1 SGHAT and CDR2 FQDESV (reference sequence). The CDR3 is 16 amino acids. Trimming removed 1 base from V and 4 bases from J; junction bases left unmatched: 4. CDR3 sequence reads: CASSLGPGQGNQPQHF. CDR3 nucleotides: TGTGCCAGCAGCTTAGGACCGGGACAGGGGAATCAGCCCCAGCATTTT.

CDR3 nucleotide sequence: TGTGCCAGCAGCCTTACAGGTGCCAATCAGCCCCAGCATTTT. It yields the protein CASSLTGANQPQHF. The V call is TRBV28, the J call TRBJ1-5; D perhaps matches TRBD1 (5 bases). Trimming removed 6 bases from V and 3 bases from J, with 12 bases in between. This CDR3 is built from 14 residues. CDR1 and CDR2 (germline): MDHEN, SYDVKM.

The CDR3 DNA sequence: TGTGCCAGCAGTCCAGGGCTCTTTCAAGCTCAGCACTATGGCTACACCTTC. It yields the protein CASSPGLFQAQHYGYTF. The chain couples TRBV28 to TRBJ1-2, with a weak D call TRBD1 (5 bases). There are 17 residues in the CDR3. CDR1 and CDR2 from the germline V gene are MDHEN and SYDVKM. The V and J ends lost 5 bases and 3 bases respectively, with 22 bases between them.

This clone was seen many times. The genes are TRBV6-6 and TRBJ1-2, with D possibly matching TRBD1 (6 bases). Between the trimmed V and J ends, which lost 7 bases and 7 bases, there was a span of 19 bases. Germline V lookup: CDR1 MNHNY, CDR2 SVGAGI (reference sequence). The CDR3 sequence is 14 residues long. As DNA, the CDR3 is TGTGCCAGCATTTTTGCGGGGGCGGACGGTGGCTACACCTTC. It translates to CASIFAGADGGYTF.

This clone was seen a single time. The gene calls are TRBV18 and TRBJ2-5; D ambiguous. The ends were cut back, 1 base at V and 2 bases at J, with 11 bases in the middle. Germline CDR1 is KGHSH and CDR2 is LQKENI. The CDR3 covers 15 residues. CDR3 nucleotide sequence: TGTGCCAGCTCACCACAACTACCTGGACAAGAGACCCAGTACTTC. Protein sequence: CASSPQLPGQETQYF.

The V call is TRBV7-2, the J call TRBJ2-7, with 9 positions matching TRBD1. Unmatched junction bases numbered 3, after V lost 5 bases and J lost 1 base. The CDR3 is made up of 14 amino acids. Germline CDR1 and CDR2: SGHTA and FQGNSA. For the CDR3, the DNA is TGTGCCAGCAGCACCGGGACAGGGTCCTACGAGCAGTACTTC. It codes for CASSTGTGSYEQYF.

The chain has TRBV28 and TRBJ2-7; tentative D call: TRBD2 (7 bases). This CDR3 has 15 amino acids. CDR1 is MDHEN and CDR2 is SYDVKM in the germline V gene. V lost 7 bases, J lost 4 bases, and 20 bases lay in between. The CDR3 DNA reads as TGTGCCAGCATCTTAGGGGGGCGGGAGTATTACGAGCAGTACTTC. As protein: CASILGGREYYEQYF.

The chain recombines TRBV11-2 with TRBJ2-7, with a tentative D call TRBD2 (5 bases). This CDR3 is 15 amino acids long. V lost 3 bases, J lost 3 bases, and 15 bases lay in between. Germline CDR1 is SGHAT and CDR2 is FQNNGV. Here the CDR3 reads CASSLGSADGYEQYF. Written as DNA, the CDR3 is TGTGCCAGCAGCTTGGGGTCAGCGGACGGCTACGAGCAGTACTTC.

The V call is TRBV9, the J call TRBJ2-3; TRBD2 aligns across 8 bases. The V gene end was trimmed by 0 bases and the J gene end by 1 base; junction bases not matched to a gene: 10. Germline V gives CDR1 SGDLS, CDR2 YYNGEE. The CDR3 length is 18 residues. Here the CDR3 reads CASSVGVAGSTGTDTQYF. CDR3 nucleotides: TGTGCCAGCAGCGTAGGGGTAGCGGGATCGACCGGCACAGATACGCAGTATTTT.

V usage is TRBV18 and J usage is TRBJ1-5; the D is unclear. Trimming removed 3 bases from V and 4 bases from J, with 7 bases in between. This CDR3 contains 13 residues. CDR1 is KGHSH, CDR2 LQKENI, per germline. CDR3 in amino acids: CASSPQANQPQHF. CDR3 nucleotide sequence: TGTGCCAGCTCACCTCAGGCAAATCAGCCCCAGCATTTT.

The chain carries TRBV15 and TRBJ2-1; 10 positions agree with TRBD2. The CDR3 sequence is 22 residues long. The V segment lost 0 bases and the J segment 0 bases; nucleotides outside the gene matches: 17. Germline CDR1 and CDR2: LNHNV and YYDKDF (reference sequence). The CDR3: CATSREITGTSVFLRSYNEQFF. The CDR3 nucleotides are TGTGCCACCAGCAGAGAGATTACCGGGACTAGCGTTTTTCTCCGCTCCTACAATGAGCAGTTCTTC.

The chain recombines TRBV19 with TRBJ2-2; 10 positions match TRBD2. With V trimmed by 8 bases and J by 0 bases, 6 bases remained unmatched. The germline V gene has CDR1 LNHDA and CDR2 SQIVND (reference sequence). This CDR3 comprises 16 residues. The CDR3 bases are TGTGCCAGTCGGCTAGCGGGAGTATCGAACACCGGGGAGCTGTTTTTT. It specifies CASRLAGVSNTGELFF.

The chain couples TRBV7-9 to TRBJ1-1, with 11 positions matching TRBD1. From germline, CDR1 is SEHNR and CDR2 FQNEAQ (reference sequence). J was trimmed by 6 bases and V by 6 bases; bases with no gene match: 6. The CDR3 length is 14 residues. The CDR3: CASSDGTGGSEAFF. Here the CDR3 DNA reads TGTGCCAGCAGTGATGGGACAGGGGGATCTGAAGCTTTCTTT.

The rearrangement links TRBV29-1 to TRBJ1-2; TRBD1 matches at 10 bases. The germline V gene encodes CDR1 SQVTM and CDR2 ANQGSEA. V lost 5 bases and J lost 12; bases outside the gene matches: 9. The CDR3 has 12 residues. The CDR3 sequence: CSVQDRGVLNTF. The CDR3 nucleotides read TGCAGCGTTCAGGACAGGGGGGTTTTGAACACCTTC. Combining the CDR3 with reference TRBV29-1 and TRBJ1-2 gives the whole variable domain SAVISQKPSRDICQRGTSLTIQCQVDSQVTMMFWYRQQPGQSLTLIATANQGSEATYESGFVIDKFPISRPNLTFSTLTVSNMSPEDSSIYLCSVQDRGVLNTFGSGTRLTVV.

This rearrangement joins TRBV6-2 or TRBV6-3 to TRBJ1-5; maybe TRBD1 (6 bases). This CDR3 is 16 amino acids long. CDR1 and CDR2 (germline): MNHEY, SVGEGT. V lost 5 bases and J 5 bases, leaving 19 bases between the germline ends. The CDR3 nucleotides read TGTGCCAGCAGTCGAACAGGGTTAACTCGGGATCAGCCCCAGCATTTT. Protein sequence: CASSRTGLTRDQPQHF.

The chain joins TRBV7-8 to TRBJ1-5; a possible D gene is TRBD1 (6 bases). Germline CDR1 reads SGHVS; CDR2 reads FQNEAQ. The V gene lost 0 bases and the J gene lost 9 bases, with 15 bases spanning the gap. The CDR3 has 15 amino acids. CDR3 loop: CASSLAIQGKRPQHF. The CDR3 coding sequence is TGTGCCAGCAGCTTAGCGATTCAGGGGAAGCGGCCCCAGCATTTT.